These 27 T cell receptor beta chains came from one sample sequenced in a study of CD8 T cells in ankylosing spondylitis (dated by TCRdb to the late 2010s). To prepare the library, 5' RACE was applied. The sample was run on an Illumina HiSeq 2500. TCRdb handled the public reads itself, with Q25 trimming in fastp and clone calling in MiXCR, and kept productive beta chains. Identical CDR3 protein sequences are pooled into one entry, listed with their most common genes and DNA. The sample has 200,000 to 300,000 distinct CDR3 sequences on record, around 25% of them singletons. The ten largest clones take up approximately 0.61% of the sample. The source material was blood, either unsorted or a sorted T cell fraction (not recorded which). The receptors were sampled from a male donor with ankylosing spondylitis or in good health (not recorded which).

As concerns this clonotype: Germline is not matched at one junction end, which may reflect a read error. As DNA, the CDR3 is TGCAGTGCCAGAGGGAGGACAGGGGCCAAAAACATTCAGTACTTC. Translating it yields CSARGRTGAKNIQYF. V usage is TRBV20-1 and J usage is TRBJ2-4; 8 bases line up with TRBD1. The CDR3 has 15 residues. Looked up from germline, CDR1 is DFQATT and CDR2 is SNEGSKA (reference sequence).

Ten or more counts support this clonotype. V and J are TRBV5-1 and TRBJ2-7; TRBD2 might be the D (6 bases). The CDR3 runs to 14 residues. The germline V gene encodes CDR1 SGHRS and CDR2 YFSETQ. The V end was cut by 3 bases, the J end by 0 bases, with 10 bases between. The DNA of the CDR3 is TGCGCCAGCAGCTACTCGGGGGTCTCCTACGAGCAGTACTTC. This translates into CASSYSGVSYEQYF.

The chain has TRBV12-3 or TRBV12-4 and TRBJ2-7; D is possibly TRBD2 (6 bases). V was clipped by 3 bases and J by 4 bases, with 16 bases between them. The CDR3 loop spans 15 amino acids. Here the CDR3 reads CASSFAGRRLYEQYF. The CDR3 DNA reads TGTGCCAGCAGTTTTGCGGGAAGACGCTTGTACGAGCAGTACTTC.

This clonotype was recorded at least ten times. The CDR3 region is CASSWDTWYQETQYF. The CDR3 DNA follows: TGTGCCAGCAGCTGGGACACCTGGTACCAAGAGACCCAGTACTTC. The chain carries TRBV7-2 and TRBJ2-5, with D tentatively TRBD1 (6 bases). From germline, CDR1 is SGHTA and CDR2 FQGNSA. The CDR3 sequence is 15 residues long. The germline V and J ends were trimmed by 4 bases and 0 bases, with 12 bases remaining between them.

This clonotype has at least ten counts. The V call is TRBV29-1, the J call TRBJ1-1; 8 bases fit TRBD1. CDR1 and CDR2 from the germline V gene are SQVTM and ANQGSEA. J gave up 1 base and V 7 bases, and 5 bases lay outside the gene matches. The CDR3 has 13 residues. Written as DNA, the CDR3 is TGCAGCGCTGTGGACAGGGCGAACACTGAAGCTTTCTTT. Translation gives CSAVDRANTEAFF.

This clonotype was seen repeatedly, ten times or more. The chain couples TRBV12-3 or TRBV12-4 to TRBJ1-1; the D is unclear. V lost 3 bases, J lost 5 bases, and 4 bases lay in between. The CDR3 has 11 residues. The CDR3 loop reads CASSFWTEAFF. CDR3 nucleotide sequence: TGTGCCAGCAGTTTTTGGACTGAAGCTTTCTTT.

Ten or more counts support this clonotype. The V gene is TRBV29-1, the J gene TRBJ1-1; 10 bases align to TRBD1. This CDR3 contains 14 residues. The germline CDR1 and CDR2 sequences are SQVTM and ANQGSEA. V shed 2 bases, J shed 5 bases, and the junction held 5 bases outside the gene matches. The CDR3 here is CSVERQGAKTEAFF. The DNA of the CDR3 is TGCAGCGTTGAACGACAGGGGGCTAAGACTGAAGCTTTCTTT.

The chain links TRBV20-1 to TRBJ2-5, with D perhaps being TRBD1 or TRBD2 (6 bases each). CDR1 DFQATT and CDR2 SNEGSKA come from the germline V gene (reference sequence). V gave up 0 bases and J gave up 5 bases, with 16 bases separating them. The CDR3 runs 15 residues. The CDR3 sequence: CSARDFGGRLETQYF. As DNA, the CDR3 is TGCAGTGCTAGAGATTTCGGGGGCAGGTTGGAGACCCAGTACTTC.

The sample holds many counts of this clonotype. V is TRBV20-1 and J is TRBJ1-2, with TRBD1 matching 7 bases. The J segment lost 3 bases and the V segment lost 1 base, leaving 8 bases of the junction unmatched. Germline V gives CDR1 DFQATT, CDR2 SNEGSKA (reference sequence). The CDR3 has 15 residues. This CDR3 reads CSARVTGDWHYGYTF. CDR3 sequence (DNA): TGCAGTGCTAGAGTTACAGGGGATTGGCACTATGGCTACACCTTC.

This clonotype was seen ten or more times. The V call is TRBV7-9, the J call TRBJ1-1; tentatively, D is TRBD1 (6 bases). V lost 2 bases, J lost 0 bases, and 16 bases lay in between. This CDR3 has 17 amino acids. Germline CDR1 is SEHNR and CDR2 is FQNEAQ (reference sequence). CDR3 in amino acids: CASSLPQTGLMNTEAFF. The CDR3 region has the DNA TGTGCCAGCAGCTTACCCCAGACAGGACTCATGAACACTGAAGCTTTCTTT.

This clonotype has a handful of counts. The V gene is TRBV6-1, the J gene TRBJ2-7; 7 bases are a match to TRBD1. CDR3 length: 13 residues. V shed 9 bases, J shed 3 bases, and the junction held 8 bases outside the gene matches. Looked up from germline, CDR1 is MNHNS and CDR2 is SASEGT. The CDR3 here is CASNDRVNYEQYF. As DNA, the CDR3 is TGTGCCAGTAACGACAGGGTCAACTACGAGCAGTACTTC.

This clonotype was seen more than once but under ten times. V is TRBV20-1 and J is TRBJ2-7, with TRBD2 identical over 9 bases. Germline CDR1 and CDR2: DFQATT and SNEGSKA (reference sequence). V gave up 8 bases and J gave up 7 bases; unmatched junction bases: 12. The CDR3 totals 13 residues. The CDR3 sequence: CSRGSGGSGEQYF. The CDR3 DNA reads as TGCAGTAGGGGCAGCGGGGGGTCGGGTGAGCAGTACTTC.

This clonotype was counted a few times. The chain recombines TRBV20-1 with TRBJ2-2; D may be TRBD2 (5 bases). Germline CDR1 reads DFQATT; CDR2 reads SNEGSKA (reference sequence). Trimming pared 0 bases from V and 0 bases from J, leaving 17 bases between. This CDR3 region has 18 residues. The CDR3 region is CSARDTGGFSANTGELFF. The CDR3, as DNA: TGCAGTGCTAGAGATACGGGCGGGTTCAGCGCGAACACCGGGGAGCTGTTTTTT.

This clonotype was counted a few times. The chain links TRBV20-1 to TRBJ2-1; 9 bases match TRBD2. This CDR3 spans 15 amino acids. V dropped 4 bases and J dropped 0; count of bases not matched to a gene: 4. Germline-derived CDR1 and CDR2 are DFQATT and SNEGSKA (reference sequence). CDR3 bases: TGCAGTGCTACAAGCGGGAGGAGCTCCTACAATGAGCAGTTCTTC. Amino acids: CSATSGRSSYNEQFF.

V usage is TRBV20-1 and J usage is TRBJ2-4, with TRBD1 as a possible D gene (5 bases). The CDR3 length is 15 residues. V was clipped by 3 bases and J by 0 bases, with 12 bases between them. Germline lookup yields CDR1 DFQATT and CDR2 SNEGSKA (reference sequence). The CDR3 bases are TGCAGTGCTAGCAGGGATTACCTAGCCAAAAACATTCAGTACTTC. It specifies CSASRDYLAKNIQYF.

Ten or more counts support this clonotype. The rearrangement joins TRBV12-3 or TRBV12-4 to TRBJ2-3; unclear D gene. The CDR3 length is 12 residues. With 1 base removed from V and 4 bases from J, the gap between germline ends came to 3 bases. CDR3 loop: CASSLGADTQYF. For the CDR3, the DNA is TGTGCCAGCAGTTTAGGGGCAGATACGCAGTATTTT.

In DNA form, the CDR3 reads TGCAGTGCTAGAGGAAGAGGGCACATAGAGACCCAGTACTTC. Translation: CSARGRGHIETQYF. The chain recombines TRBV20-1 with TRBJ2-5; maybe TRBD2 (5 bases). The germline gives CDR1 DFQATT, CDR2 SNEGSKA (reference sequence). The ends were cut back, 1 base at V and 4 bases at J, with 13 bases in the middle. The CDR3 sequence is 14 residues long.

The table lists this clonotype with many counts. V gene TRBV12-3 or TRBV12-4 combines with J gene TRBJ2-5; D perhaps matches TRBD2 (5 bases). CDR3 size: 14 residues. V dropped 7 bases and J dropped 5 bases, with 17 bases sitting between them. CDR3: CASTPGGWAETQYF. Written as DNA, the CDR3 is TGTGCCAGCACCCCCGGAGGCTGGGCGGAGACCCAGTACTTC.

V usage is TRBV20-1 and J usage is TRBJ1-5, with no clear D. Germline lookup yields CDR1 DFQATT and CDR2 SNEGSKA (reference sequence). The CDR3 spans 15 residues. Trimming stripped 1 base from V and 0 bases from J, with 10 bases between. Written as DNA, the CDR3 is TGCAGTGCTAGAGTCTTCATTTTTAGCAATCAGCCCCAGCATTTT. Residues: CSARVFIFSNQPQHF.

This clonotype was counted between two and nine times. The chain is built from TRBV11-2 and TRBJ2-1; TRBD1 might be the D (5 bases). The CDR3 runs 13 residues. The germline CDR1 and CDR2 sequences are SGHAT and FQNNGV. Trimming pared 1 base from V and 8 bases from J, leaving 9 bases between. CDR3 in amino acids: CASSLGQGDEQFF. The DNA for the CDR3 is TGTGCCAGCAGCTTAGGACAAGGGGATGAGCAGTTCTTC.

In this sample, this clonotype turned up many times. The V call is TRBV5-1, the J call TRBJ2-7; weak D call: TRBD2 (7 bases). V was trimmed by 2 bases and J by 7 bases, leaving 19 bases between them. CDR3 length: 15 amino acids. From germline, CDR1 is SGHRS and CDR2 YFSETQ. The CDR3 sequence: CASSFWGGPSGEQYF. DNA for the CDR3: TGCGCCAGCAGCTTCTGGGGGGGGCCCTCTGGAGAGCAGTACTTC.

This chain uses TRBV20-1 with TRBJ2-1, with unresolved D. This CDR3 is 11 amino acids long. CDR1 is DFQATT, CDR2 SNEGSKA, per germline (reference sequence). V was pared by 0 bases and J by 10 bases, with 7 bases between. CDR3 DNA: TGCAGTGCTAGAGATCCCAGGGAGCAGTTCTTC. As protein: CSARDPREQFF.

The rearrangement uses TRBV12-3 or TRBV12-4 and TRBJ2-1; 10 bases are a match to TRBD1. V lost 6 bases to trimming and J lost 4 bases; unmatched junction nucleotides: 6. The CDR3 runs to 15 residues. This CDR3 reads CASRPGTGAYNEQFF. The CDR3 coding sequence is TGTGCCAGCAGGCCGGGGACAGGGGCTTACAATGAGCAGTTCTTC.

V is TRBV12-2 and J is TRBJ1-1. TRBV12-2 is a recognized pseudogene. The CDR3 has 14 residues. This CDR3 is CASRMGDWNTEAFF. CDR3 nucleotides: TGTGCAAGTCGCATGGGGGACTGGAACACTGAAGCTTTCTTT.

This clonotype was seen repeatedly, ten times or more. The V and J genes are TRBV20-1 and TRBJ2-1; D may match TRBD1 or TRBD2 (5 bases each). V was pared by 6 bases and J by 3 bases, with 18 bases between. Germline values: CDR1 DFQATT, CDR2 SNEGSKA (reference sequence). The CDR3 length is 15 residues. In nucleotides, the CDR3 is TGCAGTGCGGAAGGGACCCAGGGATACTACAATGAGCAGTTCTTC. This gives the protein CSAEGTQGYYNEQFF.

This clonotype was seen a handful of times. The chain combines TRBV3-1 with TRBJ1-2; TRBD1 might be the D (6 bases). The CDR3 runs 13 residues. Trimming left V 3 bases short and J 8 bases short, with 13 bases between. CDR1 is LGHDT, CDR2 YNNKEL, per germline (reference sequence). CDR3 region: CASSQRGGLGYTF. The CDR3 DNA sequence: TGTGCCAGCAGCCAGAGAGGGGGACTGGGCTACACCTTC.

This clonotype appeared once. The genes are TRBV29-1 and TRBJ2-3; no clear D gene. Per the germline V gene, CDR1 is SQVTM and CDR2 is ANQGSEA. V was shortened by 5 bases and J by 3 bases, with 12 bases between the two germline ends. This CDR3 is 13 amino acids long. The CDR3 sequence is CSVRSQLTDTQYF. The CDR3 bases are TGCAGCGTTAGGAGTCAGCTAACAGATACGCAGTATTTT.